The 15 T cell receptor beta chains below all came from one sample that was sequenced in a study of T cells in Graves' hyperthyroidism and ophthalmopathy. There were TCR beta CDR3 regions amplified from RNA transcripts. RT-PCR in the first round (using the HTBI primer set) targeted the TCR CDR3. TCRdb reprocessed the multiplex PCR reads with MiXCR, giving one entry per CDR3 protein. The data hold a few hundred thousand distinct CDR3 sequences, with 13% to 15% observed a single time. Sequencing used blood. The receptors shown here come from a woman between 35 and 50 years old with Graves' hyperthyroidism that later progressed to Graves' ophthalmopathy.

The chain employs TRBV6-2 or TRBV6-3 and TRBJ2-7; a weak D match, TRBD1 (6 bases). Trimming left V 7 bases short and J 3 bases short, with 13 bases between. The CDR3 totals 13 residues. Germline CDR1 MNHEY, CDR2 SVGEGT. The CDR3 spells CASTRDIDYEQYF. In DNA, the CDR3 is TGTGCCAGCACTCGGGACATCGACTACGAGCAGTACTTC.

This clonotype has a count of ten or more. CDR3 sequence (DNA): TGTGCCAGCAGTGGGCGAGGTTGGGGGGCGACGAACACCGGGGAGCTGTTTTTT. This encodes CASSGRGWGATNTGELFF. The chain has TRBV6-1 and TRBJ2-2, with D perhaps given as TRBD1 or TRBD2 (6 bases each). The CDR3 has 18 residues. The V gene's germline CDR1 is MNHNS and CDR2 SASEGT. V lost 4 bases and J lost 0, with 18 bases in between.

This clonotype was counted ten times or more. The chain couples TRBV7-6 to TRBJ2-7; D perhaps matches TRBD1 (5 bases). Germline assignment: CDR1 SGHVS and CDR2 FNYEAQ. CDR3 size: 16 residues. V lost 1 base and J lost 0, with 13 bases in between. The CDR3 bases are TGTGCCAGCAGCTTAGGAGGACGGACAAGCTCCTACGAGCAGTACTTC. This sequence encodes CASSLGGRTSSYEQYF. The complete variable domain, with remaining parts taken from reference TRBV7-6 and TRBJ2-7, reads GAGVSQSPRYKVTKRGQDVALRCDPISGHVSLYWYRQALGQGPEFLTYFNYEAQQDKSGLPNDRFSAERPEGSISTLTIQRTEQRDSAMYRCASSLGGRTSSYEQYFGPGTRLTVT.

This clonotype was observed once. At one end, the junction sequence differs from germline, possibly due to a read error. DNA of the CDR3: TGTGCCCGCAGCATAGCCAGGCTTTTCACACGTAGTGAGCAGTTCTTC. Residues: CARSIARLFTRSEQFF. The rearrangement links TRBV5-6 to TRBJ2-1; D unclear. The CDR3 extends over 16 amino acids. Per germline, CDR1 SGHDT and CDR2 YYEEEE.

There are many counts of this clonotype. The CDR3 DNA reads as TGCAGTGCTAGTTCGGCGGGTAGCGGGAACTACGAGCAGTACTTC. This codes for CSASSAGSGNYEQYF. J is TRBJ2-7 and V is TRBV20-1; TRBD2 matches at 8 bases. Germline V lookup: CDR1 DFQATT, CDR2 SNEGSKA (reference sequence). The CDR3 runs to 15 residues. The V segment lost 3 bases and the J segment 3 bases; nucleotides outside the gene matches: 10.

This clonotype was seen ten or more times. This chain links TRBV6-1 with TRBJ1-1; TRBD1 agrees at 7 bases. The CDR3 runs 16 residues. Germline assignment: CDR1 MNHNS and CDR2 SASEGT. The V and J ends lost 6 bases and 1 base, in that order; junction bases with no gene match: 11. CDR3 bases: TGTGCCAGCAGCCCAAACCCAGGGGGGGGGAACACTGAAGCTTTCTTT. Translated: CASSPNPGGGNTEAFF.

This clonotype was counted a few times. A much larger clone sits a single nucleotide away, making a read error possible. The J gene is TRBJ1-1, the V gene TRBV5-4, with D possibly being TRBD1 (6 bases). The CDR3 contains 13 residues. The ends were cut back, 3 bases at V and 1 base at J, with 7 bases in the middle. Germline V gives CDR1 SGHNT, CDR2 YYREEE (reference sequence). The CDR3 here is CASSWGQNTEAFF. DNA for the CDR3: TGTGCCAGCAGCTGGGGACAGAACACTGAAGCTTTCTTT.

The chain employs TRBV14 and TRBJ1-1, with D tentatively TRBD1 (6 bases). This CDR3 comprises 18 residues. The germline V and J ends were trimmed by 5 bases and 7 bases, with 29 bases remaining between them. The germline V gene has CDR1 SGHDN and CDR2 FVKESK. CDR3 nucleotides: TGTGCCAGCAGCAAATCCGGGACAAACTATCATTACGGGGGTGAAGCTTTCTTT. Amino acid sequence: CASSKSGTNYHYGGEAFF. Complete variable domain (other parts from reference TRBV14 and TRBJ1-1): EAGVTQFPSHSVIEKGQTVTLRCDPISGHDNLYWYRRVMGKEIKFLLHFVKESKQDESGMPNNRFLAERTGGTYSTLKVQPAELEDSGVYFCASSKSGTNYHYGGEAFFGQGTRLTVV.

Ten or more counts support this clonotype. The chain is built from TRBV6-5 and TRBJ1-6; D call uncertain. Per germline, CDR1 MNHEY and CDR2 SVGAGI. With 2 bases removed from V and 4 bases from J, the gap between germline ends came to 9 bases. The CDR3 spans 15 residues. CDR3 amino acids: CASSYDTRYNSPLHF. For the CDR3, the DNA is TGTGCCAGCAGTTACGACACACGATATAATTCACCCCTCCACTTT.

There are many counts of this clonotype. The chain carries TRBV30 and TRBJ1-2; D is perhaps TRBD1 (5 bases). Germline CDR1 and CDR2: GTSNPN and SVGIG (reference sequence). CDR3 length: 11 residues. Trimming stripped 5 bases from V and 4 bases from J, with 8 bases between. The CDR3 region is CAWDGGYGYTF. CDR3 sequence (DNA): TGTGCCTGGGACGGGGGCTATGGCTACACCTTC. Supplemented by reference TRBV30 and TRBJ1-2, the full variable domain reads SQTIHQWPATLVQPVGSPLSLECTVEGTSNPNLYWYRQAAGRGLQLLFYSVGIGQISSEVPQNLSASRPQDRQFILSSKKLLLSDSGFYLCAWDGGYGYTFGSGTRLTVV.

This clonotype was seen a few times. The chain has TRBV6-1 and TRBJ1-3, with TRBD1 matching over 7 bases. There are 15 residues in the CDR3. After removal of 6 bases from V and 0 bases from J, the junction contained 5 bases not matched to a gene. From germline, CDR1 is MNHNS and CDR2 SASEGT. CDR3 region: CASRVDRDSGNTIYF. The CDR3 DNA follows: TGTGCCAGCAGGGTCGACAGGGACTCTGGAAACACCATATATTTT.

This clonotype appeared many times. The chain joins TRBV28 to TRBJ1-6; D unclear. This CDR3 has 18 residues. V lost 3 bases and J lost 3, with 18 bases in between. Germline CDR1 and CDR2: MDHEN and SYDVKM. This CDR3 reads CASSFVPGTEYYNSPLHF. The CDR3 DNA sequence: TGTGCCAGCAGTTTCGTTCCCGGAACAGAATACTATAATTCACCCCTCCACTTT.

This clonotype was seen at least ten times. The rearrangement joins TRBV24-1 to TRBJ2-3, with TRBD1 matching 7 bases. The CDR3 is made up of 16 amino acids. Germline V gives CDR1 KGHDR, CDR2 SFDVKD. V lost 3 bases, J lost 1 base, and 6 bases stayed unmatched. CDR3 nucleotides: TGTGCCACCAGTGATCCCGGGACAGCTGGCACAGATACGCAGTATTTT. As protein: CATSDPGTAGTDTQYF.

The table lists this clonotype with many counts. The rearrangement joins TRBV20-1 to TRBJ2-7; D may be TRBD1 or TRBD2 (6 bases each). The CDR3 covers 15 residues. Germline lookup yields CDR1 DFQATT and CDR2 SNEGSKA (reference sequence). Trimming removed 0 bases at V and 2 bases at J, with 14 bases between. The CDR3 DNA sequence: TGCAGTGCTAGAGATAATCGGGGGCAAACCTACGAGCAGTACTTC. Its protein is CSARDNRGQTYEQYF.

This clonotype came up many times. The V and J genes are TRBV28 and TRBJ2-7; D remains ambiguous. V was trimmed by 6 bases and J by 4 bases, leaving 10 bases between them. There are 12 residues in the CDR3. Germline lookup yields CDR1 MDHEN and CDR2 SYDVKM. The DNA for the CDR3 is TGTGCCAGCAGCTTTCAAAGATACGAGCAGTACTTC. This translates into CASSFQRYEQYF.